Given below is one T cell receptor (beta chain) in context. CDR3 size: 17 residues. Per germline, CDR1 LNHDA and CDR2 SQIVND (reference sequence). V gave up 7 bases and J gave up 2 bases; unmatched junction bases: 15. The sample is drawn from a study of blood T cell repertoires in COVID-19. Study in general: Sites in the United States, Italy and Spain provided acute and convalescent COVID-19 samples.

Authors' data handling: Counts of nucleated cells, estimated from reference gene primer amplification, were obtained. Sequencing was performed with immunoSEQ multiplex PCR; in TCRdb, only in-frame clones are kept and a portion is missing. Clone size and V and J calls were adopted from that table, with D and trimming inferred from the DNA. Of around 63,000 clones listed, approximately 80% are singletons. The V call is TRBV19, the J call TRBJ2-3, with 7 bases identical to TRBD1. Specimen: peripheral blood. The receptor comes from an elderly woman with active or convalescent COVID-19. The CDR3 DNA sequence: TGTGCCAGTACCTCCCACGGACAGGCCTCATCCACAGATACGCAGTATTTT. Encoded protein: CASTSHGQASSTDTQYF.